One and the same sample provided the 3 T cell receptor beta chains below, sequenced in a study of blood T cell repertoires in COVID-19. The table came from immunoSEQ multiplex PCR; TCRdb's copy has only in-frame clones and leaves some out. The data contain roughly 260,000 clones, 80% to 95% of them seen just once; the ten biggest clones take up over 1.5%. The sample was PBMCs or T cells enriched from blood (not recorded which). The receptors stem from a woman aged 18-30 years who had recovered from COVID-19.

V gene TRBV2 combines with J gene TRBJ2-7, with TRBD2 identical over 12 bases. The CDR3 is 14 amino acids. V shed 8 bases and J 3 bases; nucleotides not matched to a gene: 5. Germline CDR1 is SNHLY and CDR2 is FYNNEI. The CDR3 DNA reads TGTGCCAGCCGAACTAGCGGGGGGTTCTACGAGCAGTACTTC. Protein: CASRTSGGFYEQYF.

The V and J genes are TRBV6-5 and TRBJ2-7; D not certain. CDR3 length: 12 residues. Deletions cut 4 bases from V and 6 bases from J, with 10 bases between. CDR1 is MNHEY and CDR2 is SVGAGI in the germline V gene. The DNA for the CDR3 is TGTGCCAGCAGTTCCCCCCACGGCGAGCAGTACTTC. Translated: CASSSPHGEQYF.

This chain uses TRBV6-6 with TRBJ1-2; D may be TRBD1 (6 bases). Germline V gene data show CDR1 as MNHNY and CDR2 as SVGAGI (reference sequence). The CDR3 runs to 14 residues. V lost 0 bases and J lost 6, with 11 bases in between. The DNA for the CDR3 is TGTGCCAGCAGTTACTCCCCAGACAGGAATGGCTACACCTTC. Translation gives CASSYSPDRNGYTF.